The present T cell receptor beta chain was sequenced within a study of cytomegalovirus exposure and HLA in healthy donors. Details on this clone: No antigen is known for it.

Whole-study findings and limits: Highly shared variants forming one cluster were likely a sequencing artifact.

The study ran its PCR with 60 Vbeta and 13 Jbeta primers. Assay: immunoSEQ multiplex PCR; the TCRdb copy retains only in-frame clones and omits some. The sample carries some 250,000 clones, 82% recorded once. The CDR3 loop spans 16 amino acids. The V and J ends lost 0 bases and 0 bases respectively, with 11 bases between them. Germline V lookup: CDR1 SGDLS, CDR2 YYNGEE. The chain couples TRBV9 to TRBJ2-3; TRBD1 is a possible D gene (7 bases). The sequencing input was PBMCs. The sequence derives from a woman in her thirties or forties in good health and CMV-seropositive. The CDR3, as DNA: TGTGCCAGCAGCGTAGACAGGGGAGGAAGCACAGATACGCAGTATTTT. The encoded protein is CASSVDRGGSTDTQYF.